The clone carrying this TCR beta chain occurred a few times. What it binds is not known. The data belong to a study of T cell repertoires in cytomegalovirus infection. The germline V gene has CDR1 SGDLS and CDR2 YYNGEE. This CDR3 is 14 amino acids long. V shed 7 bases, J shed 10 bases, and the junction held 14 bases outside the gene matches. A single record per CDR3 protein comes from TCRdb applying MiXCR to the reads. The sample holds 650,000 to 900,000 distinct CDR3 sequences, 32% seen once. This specimen consisted of cultured CD8+ T cells from PBMCs, obtained from culture after CMV antigen stimulation. The rearrangement links TRBV9 to TRBJ2-3; 8 bases are shared with TRBD2. The TCR was taken from a human donor in good health (CMV status not recorded). Some clones in this sample may be carry-over from other donors' samples. CDR3 amino acids: CASSPSGGPRSQYF. The CDR3 region has the DNA TGTGCCAGCTCCCCGAGCGGGGGCCCGCGGTCGCAGTATTTT.